This T cell receptor (beta chain) was sequenced during a study of technical replicates of blood from several donors. The method was immunoSEQ multiplex PCR; TCRdb's version includes in-frame clones alone and lacks a portion of them. The data show 75,000 to 80,000 clones, roughly 94% seen once. CDR1 SGHTA and CDR2 FQGNSA come from the germline V gene. The V gene end was trimmed by 10 bases and the J gene end by 0 bases; junction bases not matched to a gene: 7. The CDR3 sequence is 14 residues long. The sequenced sample consisted of T cells isolated from PBMCs. The receptor's source is a human donor in good health. J is TRBJ2-3 and V is TRBV7-2; 7 positions match TRBD2. DNA for the CDR3: TGTGCCACTGGGACTACGGCTAGCACAGATACGCAGTATTTT. Residues: CATGTTASTDTQYF.